The 21 T cell receptor beta chains below come from one sample, sequenced in a study of Tregs in tolerant kidney transplant recipients. Mixed chimerism was transient after nonmyeloablative marrow transplants from related graft donors. The protocol was immunoSEQ multiplex PCR, while the TCRdb copy is restricted to in-frame clones and leaves out a portion. The sample comprises some 50,000 clones, around 90% of which are singletons, and 15% to 19% rests with the top ten. The sample consisted of CD8+ T cells from blood (PBMCs), taken 12 months after the transplant. The receptors originated from a human patient who received a combined kidney and bone marrow transplant. A share of the T cells may be of graft donor origin.

The chain joins TRBV6-1 to TRBJ2-3, with 8 bases matching TRBD1. This CDR3 is 18 amino acids long. With V trimmed by 1 base and J by 3 bases, 12 bases remained unmatched. The germline CDR1 and CDR2 sequences are MNHNS and SASEGT. This CDR3 is CASSEDQGAVVGTDTQYF. The CDR3 DNA reads TGTGCCAGCAGTGAAGACCAGGGGGCGGTTGTGGGAACAGATACGCAGTATTTT.

CDR3 in DNA: TGTGCCAGCAGCGACGGGACTCCCCTTGAGCAGTTCTTC. Translated, it gives CASSDGTPLEQFF. The rearrangement joins TRBV5-6 to TRBJ2-1; D perhaps matches TRBD2 (6 bases). Germline V lookup: CDR1 SGHDT, CDR2 YYEEEE. This CDR3 has 13 residues. Trimming took 4 bases from V and 9 from J, leaving 14 bases between them. Variable domain in full (rest from reference TRBV5-6 and TRBJ2-1): DAGVTQSPTHLIKTRGQQVTLRCSPKSGHDTVSWYQQALGQGPQFIFQYYEEEERQRGNFPDRFSGHQFPNYSSELNVNALLLGDSALYLCASSDGTPLEQFFGPGTRLTVL.

V is TRBV5-6 and J is TRBJ1-2; possibly TRBD1 for D (6 bases). Germline V gene sequence: CDR1 SGHDT, CDR2 YYEEEE. CDR3 length: 16 amino acids. With 4 bases removed from V and 4 bases from J, the gap between germline ends came to 20 bases. CDR3 nucleotides: TGTGCCAGCAGCCATGAGTTTAGGACAGACTCCTATGGCTACACCTTC. Its translation is CASSHEFRTDSYGYTF.

The V gene is TRBV28, the J gene TRBJ1-5, with 7 bases aligning to TRBD1. The germline CDR1 and CDR2 sequences are MDHEN and SYDVKM. The CDR3 runs to 14 residues. With 4 bases clipped from V and 4 bases from J, the junction kept 4 bases outside the gene matches. CDR3: CASSWFRGNQPQHF. In DNA form, the CDR3 reads TGTGCCAGCAGTTGGTTCAGGGGGAATCAGCCCCAGCATTTT.

The V gene is TRBV5-6, the J gene TRBJ2-1; D not resolved. Germline assignment: CDR1 SGHDT and CDR2 YYEEEE. V was cut by 1 base and J by 0 bases, with 5 bases left in between. The CDR3 sequence is 14 residues long. CDR3 nucleotide sequence: TGTGCCAGCAGCTTGTTTAGCTCCTACAATGAGCAGTTCTTC. This codes for CASSLFSSYNEQFF.

This rearrangement joins TRBV9 to TRBJ2-7, with 11 bases aligning to TRBD1. The CDR3 sequence is 13 residues long. Looked up from germline, CDR1 is SGDLS and CDR2 is YYNGEE. V lost 8 bases and J lost 1; bases outside the gene matches: 2. Here the CDR3 DNA reads TGTGCCAGGGGACAGGGGGAGTCCTACGAGCAGTACTTC. This sequence encodes CARGQGESYEQYF.

Here the CDR3 reads CASSFPSGTVNSYNEQFF. CDR3 DNA sequence: TGTGCCAGCAGCTTCCCTAGCGGGACAGTAAACTCCTACAATGAGCAGTTCTTC. This chain joins TRBV11-2 and TRBJ2-1, with TRBD2 matching over 9 bases. V shed 3 bases, J shed 0 bases, and the junction held 9 bases outside the gene matches. CDR3 length: 18 residues. Per germline, CDR1 SGHAT and CDR2 FQNNGV.

The rearrangement links TRBV7-6 to TRBJ2-7; no clear D gene. Germline CDR1 reads SGHVS; CDR2 reads FNYEAQ. Trimming left V 5 bases short and J 6 bases short, with 8 bases between. This CDR3 comprises 11 residues. CDR3 nucleotide sequence: TGTGCCAGCAGCCACTACTCCGAGCAGTACTTC. This sequence encodes CASSHYSEQYF.

The chain links TRBV19 to TRBJ2-1, with 8 bases lining up with TRBD2. J lost 4 bases, V lost 6 bases, and 5 bases had no gene match. The CDR3 is 14 residues long. Germline values: CDR1 LNHDA, CDR2 SQIVND (reference sequence). The CDR3 is CASRVAGPYNEQFF. The CDR3 nucleotides read TGTGCCAGTAGAGTAGCGGGGCCATACAATGAGCAGTTCTTC.

Here the CDR3 DNA reads TGTGCCTGTGGATTTGCGGGAGGAAGTTCCTACGAGCAGTACTTC. The encoded protein is CACGFAGGSSYEQYF. The rearrangement links TRBV6-1 to TRBJ2-7; 8 bases agree with TRBD2. There are 15 residues in the CDR3. V lost 11 bases and J lost 1; bases outside the gene matches: 13. The germline gives CDR1 MNHNS, CDR2 SASEGT.

This sequence joins TRBV13 and TRBJ2-3; D possibly corresponds to TRBD2 (7 bases). The CDR3 runs 16 residues. Trimming left V 4 bases short and J 0 bases short, with 14 bases between. Per the germline V gene, CDR1 is PRHDT and CDR2 is FYEKMQ (reference sequence). The CDR3 coding sequence is TGTGCCAGCAGCTCTGGGGGGCGGGGGAGCACAGATACGCAGTATTTT. It is translated as CASSSGGRGSTDTQYF. The entire variable domain, with the rest obtained from reference TRBV13 and TRBJ2-3, is as follows: AAGVIQSPRHLIKEKRETATLKCYPIPRHDTVYWYQQGPGQDPQFLISFYEKMQSDKGSIPDRFSAQQFSDYHSELNMSSLELGDSALYFCASSSGGRGSTDTQYFGPGTRLTVL.

In DNA, the CDR3 is TGTGCCAGCGGGGACAGGGGGCGCCCAGGAGAGACCCAGTACTTC. This translates into CASGDRGRPGETQYF. The chain has TRBV9 and TRBJ2-5, with 12 bases matching TRBD1. Germline V lookup: CDR1 SGDLS, CDR2 YYNGEE. The V segment lost 7 bases and the J segment 4 bases; nucleotides outside the gene matches: 8. This CDR3 has 15 residues.

The rearrangement links TRBV28 to TRBJ1-4; 7 bases are a match to TRBD1. From germline, CDR1 is MDHEN and CDR2 SYDVKM. The CDR3 is 15 residues long. After removal of 6 bases from V and 8 bases from J, the junction contained 12 bases not matched to a gene. CDR3 bases: TGTGCCAGCAGGCGACTTGTGGAGGGGGCGGAAAAACTGTTTTTT. Its protein is CASRRLVEGAEKLFF. The full variable domain, with the rest looked up from reference TRBV28 and TRBJ1-4, is DVKVTQSSRYLVKRTGEKVFLECVQDMDHENMFWYRQDPGLGLRLIYFSYDVKMKEKGDIPEGYSVSREKKERFSLILESASTNQTSMYLCASRRLVEGAEKLFFGSGTQLSVL.

This chain uses TRBV7-9 with TRBJ1-4, with TRBD1 identical over 7 bases. J was trimmed by 5 bases and V by 4 bases; bases with no gene match: 10. CDR1 and CDR2 (germline): SEHNR, FQNEAQ (reference sequence). This CDR3 comprises 16 residues. The CDR3 loop is CASSSGGNRKNEKLFF. CDR3 nucleotides: TGTGCCAGCAGCTCAGGGGGGAACAGGAAAAATGAAAAACTGTTTTTT.

V is TRBV4-1 and J is TRBJ2-7; 9 bases fit TRBD1. Germline V CDR1 and CDR2: MGHRA, YSYEKL. The CDR3 runs 15 residues. With V trimmed by 3 bases and J by 6 bases, 9 bases remained unmatched. The CDR3 spells CASSHPGQGLREQYF. The CDR3 DNA reads as TGCGCCAGCAGCCATCCGGGACAGGGTTTACGCGAGCAGTACTTC.

This clone has only a few counts. CDR3 nucleotides: TGTGCCAGCAGCTTAGCAGCGAGCTACGAGCAGTACTTC. It is translated as CASSLAASYEQYF. The gene calls are TRBV7-9 and TRBJ2-7; D unclear. The V gene lost 0 bases and the J gene lost 3 bases, with 6 bases spanning the gap. This CDR3 has 13 residues. Germline V gene data show CDR1 as SEHNR and CDR2 as FQNEAQ (reference sequence).

This chain uses TRBV4-2 with TRBJ1-5, with D possibly being TRBD1 (6 bases). V was trimmed by 4 bases and J by 4 bases, leaving 14 bases between them. From germline, CDR1 is LGHNA and CDR2 YNFKEQ. This CDR3 region has 15 residues. As DNA, the CDR3 is TGTGCCAGCAGCCCCCGACAGGTCACTAATCAGCCCCAGCATTTT. Protein: CASSPRQVTNQPQHF.

The rearrangement links TRBV4-3 to TRBJ2-1, with a weak D call TRBD2 (6 bases). There are 17 residues in the CDR3. Deletions cut 3 bases from V and 0 bases from J, with 15 bases between. Germline V lookup: CDR1 LGHNA, CDR2 YSLEER. The CDR3 DNA reads as TGCGCCAGCAGCCAGGGGATACCCGGGAGCTCCTACAATGAGCAGTTCTTC. Translation gives CASSQGIPGSSYNEQFF.

The chain couples TRBV28 to TRBJ2-2; a weak D match, TRBD2 (6 bases). The V gene lost 3 bases and the J gene lost 5 bases, with 22 bases spanning the gap. Germline V gene data show CDR1 as MDHEN and CDR2 as SYDVKM. This CDR3 has 18 residues. CDR3: CASSFRSAGTRRTGELFF. The DNA for the CDR3 is TGTGCCAGCAGTTTTCGGTCCGCCGGGACTCGCCGGACCGGGGAGCTGTTTTTT.

The chain combines TRBV7-6 with TRBJ2-5; 11 nucleotides agree with TRBD1. Trimming removed 2 bases from V and 2 bases from J; junction bases left unmatched: 4. The CDR3 spans 16 residues. Per germline, CDR1 SGHVS and CDR2 FNYEAQ. CDR3 DNA sequence: TGTGCCAGCAGCTTAATGTGGGACAGGGGGCAAGAGACCCAGTACTTC. Its translation: CASSLMWDRGQETQYF.

The chain uses TRBV11-2 and TRBJ1-2; 9 bases are shared with TRBD1. From germline, CDR1 is SGHAT and CDR2 FQNNGV. This CDR3 spans 15 amino acids. With V trimmed by 5 bases and J by 5 bases, 9 bases remained unmatched. The CDR3 spells CASSGYRGQKYGYTF. The CDR3 bases are TGTGCCAGCAGCGGGTACAGGGGGCAGAAATATGGCTACACCTTC.